The clone carrying this T cell receptor beta chain has a handful of counts. These data come from a study of cytomegalovirus exposure and HLA in healthy donors. The primer mix had 60 Vbeta and 13 Jbeta primers. Original processing notes: About 11 million shared chains were among the 80 million or so unique TCR beta chains that a later analysis counted. The protocol was immunoSEQ multiplex PCR, while the TCRdb copy is restricted to in-frame clones and leaves out a portion. V and J calls and clone size are copied from that table; D and trimming were computed from the DNA. The sample consists of 50,000 to 60,000 clones, around 78% of them appearing once. Germline V lookup: CDR1 GTSNPN, CDR2 SVGIG (reference sequence). The V gene end was trimmed by 5 bases and the J gene end by 7 bases; junction bases not matched to a gene: 8. This CDR3 is built from 14 residues.

This TCR came from a female donor in good health and CMV-seronegative. Sequencing was done on a sample of PBMCs. The chain has TRBV30 and TRBJ2-7, with 13 positions matching TRBD2. CDR3 amino acids: CAWQGTSGAGEQYF. CDR3 bases: TGTGCCTGGCAAGGGACTAGCGGGGCAGGGGAGCAGTACTTC.